These 27 T cell receptor beta chains share one sample of origin, sequenced in a study of T-cell memory formation after mild COVID-19. TCRdb re-derived calls from the 5' RACE reads in MiXCR, one entry per CDR3 protein. The repertoire has about 260,000 distinct CDR3 sequences, over 15% of them found once; the top ten carry around a fifth. What was sequenced was PBMCs or a T cell subset sorted from them (not recorded which). Source of these receptors: a man aged 18 to 35 who had mild COVID-19 (a few samples of this study predate the infection). Cell type and time point are not known.

This clonotype was observed a handful of times. The chain carries TRBV5-1 and TRBJ2-1; D unclear. Germline loops: CDR1 SGHRS, CDR2 YFSETQ. The V end lost 4 bases, the J end lost 1 base, and 12 bases lay between the germline ends. CDR3 length: 15 residues. CDR3 DNA sequence: TGCGCCAGCAGCGGTAGGACCCTTTCCTACAATGAGCAGTTCTTC. Translating gives CASSGRTLSYNEQFF.

This clonotype was seen at least ten times. In nucleotides, the CDR3 is TGTGCCAGTAGGACAGGGGGCAGGGACACTGAAGCTTTCTTT. It encodes CASRTGGRDTEAFF. The rearrangement joins TRBV19 to TRBJ1-1; 10 nucleotides align to TRBD1. The CDR3 is 14 amino acids. J gave up 3 bases and V 6 bases, and 4 bases lay outside the gene matches. Looked up from germline, CDR1 is LNHDA and CDR2 is SQIVND (reference sequence).

The chain joins TRBV7-8 to TRBJ1-1; unclear D gene. Trimming removed 3 bases from V and 1 base from J, with 12 bases in between. CDR1 is SGHVS, CDR2 FQNEAQ, per germline. This CDR3 has 15 amino acids. CDR3 DNA sequence: TGTGCCAGCAGCTTGAATGGAGTAGGGAACACTGAAGCTTTCTTT. This encodes CASSLNGVGNTEAFF. The full variable domain, rest sourced from reference TRBV7-8 and TRBJ1-1, is GAGVSQSPRYKVAKRGQDVALRCDPISGHVSLFWYQQALGQGPEFLTYFQNEAQLDKSGLPSDRFFAERPEGSVSTLKIQRTQQEDSAVYLCASSLNGVGNTEAFFGQGTRLTVV.

This chain links TRBV14 with TRBJ2-3, with TRBD1 identical over 9 bases. Per germline, CDR1 SGHDN and CDR2 FVKESK. J gave up 0 bases and V 3 bases, and 7 bases lay outside the gene matches. The CDR3 runs to 17 residues. CDR3 sequence reads: CASSHLGTGSSTDTQYF. In nucleotides, the CDR3 is TGTGCCAGCAGCCACCTCGGGACAGGGAGTAGCACAGATACGCAGTATTTT.

This clonotype was observed a few times. The chain is built from TRBV6-2 or TRBV6-3 and TRBJ2-7, with 9 bases lining up with TRBD1. Germline-derived CDR1 and CDR2 are MNHEY and SVGEGT. V was pared by 7 bases and J by 3 bases, with 13 bases of the junction left unmatched. This CDR3 contains 16 residues. The CDR3 DNA reads TGTGCCAGCACCTCAGCGCTCGGGGACAGGGTCTACGAGCAGTACGTC. Encoded protein: CASTSALGDRVYEQYV.

This clonotype showed up just a few times. The rearrangement links TRBV4-2 to TRBJ2-7, with D tentatively TRBD1 or TRBD2 (5 bases each). CDR3 length: 15 amino acids. V dropped 6 bases and J dropped 2 bases, with 17 bases sitting between them. The V gene's germline CDR1 is LGHNA and CDR2 YNFKEQ. The DNA of the CDR3 is TGTGCCAGCAGTAGGGACGGATTCGCCGCCTACGAGCAGTACTTC. Translated, it gives CASSRDGFAAYEQYF.

J is TRBJ2-3 and V is TRBV5-6; 7 nucleotides line up with TRBD2. Looked up from germline, CDR1 is SGHDT and CDR2 is YYEEEE. After removal of 8 bases from V and 5 bases from J, the junction contained 8 bases not matched to a gene. There are 13 residues in the CDR3. The CDR3 nucleotides are TGTGCCAGTTTAACTAGCGTGGGAGATACGCAGTATTTT. This translates into CASLTSVGDTQYF.

Only a few counts were recorded for this clonotype. The chain has TRBV6-2 or TRBV6-3 and TRBJ2-1; 8 nucleotides match TRBD2. CDR1 is MNHEY, CDR2 SVGEGT, per germline. The CDR3 covers 11 residues. V was pared by 5 bases and J by 15 bases, with 6 bases of the junction left unmatched. CDR3 coding DNA: TGTGCCAGCAGTCAAGCGGGGGCGGCGTTCTTC. As protein: CASSQAGAAFF.

In its sample, this clonotype was seen a few times. The J gene is TRBJ1-4, the V gene TRBV4-3; D is possibly TRBD1 (6 bases). Germline V gene data show CDR1 as LGHNA and CDR2 as YSLEER. The CDR3 length is 13 residues. The V end lost 4 bases, the J end lost 6 bases, and 9 bases lay between the germline ends. The CDR3 sequence: CASSLKGDEKLFF. CDR3 nucleotides: TGCGCCAGCAGCCTCAAGGGGGATGAAAAACTGTTTTTT.

The genes are TRBV12-3 or TRBV12-4 and TRBJ2-2, with TRBD1 matching 7 bases. The CDR3 length is 15 residues. Trimming took 1 base from V and 4 from J; bases not matched to a gene: 3. DNA for the CDR3: TGTGCCAGCAGTTTAGAGGGGGCGACCACCGGGGAGCTGTTTTTT. Translating it yields CASSLEGATTGELFF.

The V call is TRBV12-3 or TRBV12-4, the J call TRBJ1-3, with unresolved D. Trimming removed 9 bases from V and 0 bases from J, with 15 bases in between. The CDR3 spans 15 residues. The CDR3 protein is CASRPQASSGNTIYF. Here the CDR3 DNA reads TGTGCCAGTCGACCCCAGGCTAGCTCTGGAAACACCATATATTTT.

CDR3 sequence (DNA): TGCGCCAGCAGCCCTGGGACTAGAGAAGGGATTCAGTACTTC. Encoded protein: CASSPGTREGIQYF. The V and J genes are TRBV4-3 and TRBJ2-4, with 8 positions matching TRBD2. CDR3 size: 14 residues. Germline V CDR1 and CDR2: LGHNA, YSLEER. Trimming at V came to 4 bases and at J to 10 bases, leaving 9 bases not matched to a gene.

This chain uses TRBV30 with TRBJ2-7; weak D call: TRBD1 (6 bases). Germline CDR1 reads GTSNPN; CDR2 reads SVGIG (reference sequence). The CDR3 extends over 21 amino acids. V lost 5 bases to trimming and J lost 2 bases, with 37 bases between them. The CDR3 region has the DNA TGTGCCTGGGTCTCAGTAGCTTTGGGACAACCAACACTTTCCCGACCCTACGAGCAGTACTTC. Translation: CAWVSVALGQPTLSRPYEQYF.

The J gene is TRBJ2-6, the V gene TRBV5-1; a weak D match, TRBD1 (5 bases). The CDR3 totals 14 residues. Germline V CDR1 and CDR2: SGHRS, YFSETQ. Trimming took off 7 bases at V and 4 bases at J, with 12 bases between the two ends. The CDR3 DNA follows: TGCGCCAGCCAGCAGGGATTGGGGGCCAACGTCCTGACTTTC. Protein product: CASQQGLGANVLTF.

A few counts support this clonotype. CDR3 region: CASSSDRGWKAFF. The DNA of the CDR3 is TGTGCCAGCAGCTCGGACAGGGGGTGGAAAGCTTTCTTT. The J gene is TRBJ1-1, the V gene TRBV7-2; 10 bases are a match to TRBD1. The CDR3 spans 13 residues. CDR1 and CDR2 from the germline V gene are SGHTA and FQGNSA. The ends lost 4 bases at V and 9 bases at J; junction bases unmatched: 5.

The chain carries TRBV7-2 and TRBJ2-2, with 7 bases lining up with TRBD2. Germline CDR1 is SGHTA and CDR2 is FQGNSA. Trimming cost V 8 bases and J 0 bases; bases outside gene matches: 9. The CDR3 spans 16 residues. The CDR3 region is CASRLAGSANTGELFF. In nucleotides, the CDR3 is TGTGCCAGCCGTTTAGCGGGCAGCGCGAACACCGGGGAGCTGTTTTTT.

This clonotype turned up a few times. V usage is TRBV7-9 and J usage is TRBJ2-5; 9 nucleotides line up with TRBD1. Germline CDR1 SEHNR, CDR2 FQNEAQ (reference sequence). CDR3 length: 16 residues. The J segment lost 4 bases and the V segment lost 5 bases, leaving 11 bases of the junction unmatched. The CDR3 DNA sequence: TGTGCCAGCAGCCTGCCATGGACAGGGGTCGGAGAGACCCAGTACTTC. Translated: CASSLPWTGVGETQYF.

The chain carries TRBV29-1 and TRBJ2-5; 9 bases align to TRBD1. Per germline, CDR1 SQVTM and CDR2 ANQGSEA. J was trimmed by 0 bases and V by 7 bases; bases with no gene match: 3. The CDR3 runs 13 residues. CDR3 coding DNA: TGCAGCGCCGACAGGGGGGACCAAGAGACCCAGTACTTC. Translating it yields CSADRGDQETQYF.

The rearrangement uses TRBV7-2 and TRBJ2-7; the match to TRBD2 covers 9 bases. This CDR3 contains 14 residues. From germline, CDR1 is SGHTA and CDR2 FQGNSA. Trimming removed 5 bases from V and 6 bases from J; junction bases left unmatched: 8. CDR3 nucleotides: TGTGCCAGCAGCCCGGGACTAGCACCTGTCGAGCAGTACTTC. Translating it yields CASSPGLAPVEQYF.

V gene TRBV5-4 combines with J gene TRBJ1-1; D remains ambiguous. The V end lost 7 bases, the J end lost 7 bases, and 11 bases lay between the germline ends. The CDR3 length is 11 residues. Germline V lookup: CDR1 SGHNT, CDR2 YYREEE (reference sequence). In nucleotides, the CDR3 is TGTGCCAGCCGGACTGGCGATGAAGCTTTCTTT. It yields the protein CASRTGDEAFF.

This chain joins TRBV20-1 and TRBJ2-3, with D uncertain. The V end was cut by 5 bases, the J end by 2 bases, with 14 bases between. This CDR3 has 14 amino acids. Germline V CDR1 and CDR2: DFQATT, SNEGSKA (reference sequence). The chain's CDR3 is CSAFGKGFTDTQYF. In nucleotides, the CDR3 is TGCAGTGCTTTCGGCAAAGGTTTCACAGATACGCAGTATTTT.

V is TRBV4-1 and J is TRBJ1-2; 11 bases agree with TRBD1. Germline V gene sequence: CDR1 MGHRA, CDR2 YSYEKL. The J segment lost 5 bases and the V segment lost 1 base, leaving 6 bases of the junction unmatched. CDR3 length: 16 amino acids. The CDR3 protein is CASSQGTGGITYGYTF. The CDR3 DNA reads as TGCGCCAGCAGCCAAGGGACAGGGGGCATCACGTATGGCTACACCTTC.

In this sample, this clonotype turned up a few times. This rearrangement joins TRBV14 to TRBJ2-1; tentatively, D is TRBD2 (6 bases). Germline V gene sequence: CDR1 SGHDN, CDR2 FVKESK. V was clipped by 3 bases and J by 9 bases, with 21 bases between them. The CDR3 totals 16 residues. The CDR3 DNA reads as TGTGCCAGCAGCCACATAGGCTCTGTGGTGGGGGGTGAGCAGTTCTTC. Amino acid sequence: CASSHIGSVVGGEQFF.

The table lists this clonotype with a few counts. V gene TRBV29-1 combines with J gene TRBJ2-1; TRBD2 is a possible D gene (6 bases). The CDR3 has 14 amino acids. The V end was cut by 6 bases, the J end by 3 bases, with 15 bases between. Germline-derived CDR1 and CDR2 are SQVTM and ANQGSEA. CDR3 in amino acids: CSVGGVDRYNEQFF. CDR3 nucleotide sequence: TGCAGCGTGGGCGGGGTCGATCGCTACAATGAGCAGTTCTTC.

V gene TRBV6-1 combines with J gene TRBJ2-7; no reliable D call. V lost 6 bases, J lost 6 bases, and 6 bases lay in between. The germline V gene encodes CDR1 MNHNS and CDR2 SASEGT. The length of the CDR3 is 10 residues. CDR3 in DNA: TGTGCCAGCAGGGGCGGCGAGCAGTACGTC. Translating it yields CASRGGEQYV.

The J gene is TRBJ1-5, the V gene TRBV6-1, with 10 bases aligning to TRBD1. CDR1 is MNHNS and CDR2 is SASEGT in the germline V gene. V was pared by 4 bases and J by 7 bases, with 4 bases of the junction left unmatched. This CDR3 contains 14 residues. Here the CDR3 reads CASSVGTGEQPQHF. The CDR3 coding sequence is TGTGCCAGCAGTGTCGGGACAGGGGAGCAGCCCCAGCATTTT.

Only a few counts were recorded for this clonotype. The CDR3 nucleotides are TGCAGTGCTAGAGGGAGAGTGAGAATGAACACTGAAGCTTTCTTT. Protein sequence: CSARGRVRMNTEAFF. The chain uses TRBV20-1 and TRBJ1-1; no firm D call. The germline V gene has CDR1 DFQATT and CDR2 SNEGSKA (reference sequence). This CDR3 region has 15 residues. V dropped 1 base and J dropped 0 bases, with 12 bases sitting between them.